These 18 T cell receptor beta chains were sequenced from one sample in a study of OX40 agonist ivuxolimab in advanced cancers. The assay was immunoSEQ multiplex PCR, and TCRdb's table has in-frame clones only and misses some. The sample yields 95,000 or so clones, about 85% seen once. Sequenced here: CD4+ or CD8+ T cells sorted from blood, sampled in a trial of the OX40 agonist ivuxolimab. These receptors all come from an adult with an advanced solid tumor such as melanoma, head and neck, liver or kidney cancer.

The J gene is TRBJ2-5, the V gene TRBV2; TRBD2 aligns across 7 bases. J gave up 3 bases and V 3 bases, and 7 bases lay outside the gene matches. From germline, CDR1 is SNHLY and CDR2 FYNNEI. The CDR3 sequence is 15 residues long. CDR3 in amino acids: CASSEGMGGKETQYF. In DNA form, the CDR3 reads TGTGCCAGCAGTGAGGGGATGGGGGGGAAAGAGACCCAGTACTTC.

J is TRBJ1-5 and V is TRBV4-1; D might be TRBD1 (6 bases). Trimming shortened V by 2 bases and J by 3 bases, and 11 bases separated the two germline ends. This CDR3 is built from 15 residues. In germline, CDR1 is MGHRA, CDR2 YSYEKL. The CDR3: CASSQFAGDNQPQHF. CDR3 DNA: TGCGCCAGCAGCCAATTTGCAGGGGACAATCAGCCCCAGCATTTT.

In nucleotides, the CDR3 is TGCAGTGCTAGAGATAGGGGTGAGCAGTTCTTC. Its translation is CSARDRGEQFF. V usage is TRBV20-1 and J usage is TRBJ2-1; possible D gene TRBD1, 5 bases. Looked up from germline, CDR1 is DFQATT and CDR2 is SNEGSKA (reference sequence). V was clipped by 0 bases and J by 9 bases, with 6 bases between them. The CDR3 spans 11 residues.

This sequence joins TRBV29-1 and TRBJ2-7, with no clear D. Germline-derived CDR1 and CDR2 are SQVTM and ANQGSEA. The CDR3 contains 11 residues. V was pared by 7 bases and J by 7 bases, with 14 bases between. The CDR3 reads CSAGTTVEQYF. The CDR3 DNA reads TGCAGCGCCGGTACTACAGTTGAGCAGTACTTC.

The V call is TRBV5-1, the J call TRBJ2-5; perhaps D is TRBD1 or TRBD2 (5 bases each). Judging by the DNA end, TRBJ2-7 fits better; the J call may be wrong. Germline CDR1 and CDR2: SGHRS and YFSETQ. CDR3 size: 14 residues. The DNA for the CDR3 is TGCGCCAGCAGCTTGGGGGCAGGGACCAACGAGCAGTACTTC. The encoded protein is CASSLGAGTNEQYF.

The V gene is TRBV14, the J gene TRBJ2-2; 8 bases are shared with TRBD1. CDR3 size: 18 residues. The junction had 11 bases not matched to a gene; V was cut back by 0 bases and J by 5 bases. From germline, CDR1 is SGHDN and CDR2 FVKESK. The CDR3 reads CASSQEAEGQVKTGELFF. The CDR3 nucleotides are TGTGCCAGCAGCCAAGAAGCGGAGGGACAGGTGAAGACCGGGGAGCTGTTTTTT.

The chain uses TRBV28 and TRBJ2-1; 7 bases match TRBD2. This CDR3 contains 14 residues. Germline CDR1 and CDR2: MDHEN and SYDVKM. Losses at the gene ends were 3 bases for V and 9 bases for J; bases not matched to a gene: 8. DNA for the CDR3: TGTGCCAGCAGTTTGGGGGGGAGGCTAGGTGAGCAGTTCTTC. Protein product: CASSLGGRLGEQFF.

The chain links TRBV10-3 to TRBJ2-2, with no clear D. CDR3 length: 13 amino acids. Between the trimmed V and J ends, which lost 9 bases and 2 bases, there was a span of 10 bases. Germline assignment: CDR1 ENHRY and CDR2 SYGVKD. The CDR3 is CAMFVGNTGELFF. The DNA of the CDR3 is TGTGCCATGTTTGTGGGAAACACCGGGGAGCTGTTTTTT.

For the CDR3, the DNA is TGTGCCAGTAGTATCGGGCAGGGGGACGAGCAGTACTTC. Translated: CASSIGQGDEQYF. The chain links TRBV19 to TRBJ2-7, with TRBD1 identical over 7 bases. V lost 3 bases, J lost 5 bases, and 4 bases stayed unmatched. Per germline, CDR1 LNHDA and CDR2 SQIVND (reference sequence). The length of the CDR3 is 13 residues. Together with reference TRBV19 and TRBJ2-7, the CDR3 gives the full variable domain: DGGITQSPKYLFRKEGQNVTLSCEQNLNHDAMYWYRQDPGQGLRLIYYSQIVNDFQKGDIAEGYSVSREKKESFPLTVTSAQKNPTAFYLCASSIGQGDEQYFGPGTRLTVT.

The CDR3 nucleotides read TGCGCCAGCAGCCAAGGGGCATATACTTACGAGCAGTACTTC. Translating gives CASSQGAYTYEQYF. The V and J genes are TRBV4-1 and TRBJ2-7; D gene unclear. CDR1 is MGHRA, CDR2 YSYEKL, per germline. V lost 1 base and J 4 bases, leaving 11 bases between the germline ends. The CDR3 is 14 amino acids.

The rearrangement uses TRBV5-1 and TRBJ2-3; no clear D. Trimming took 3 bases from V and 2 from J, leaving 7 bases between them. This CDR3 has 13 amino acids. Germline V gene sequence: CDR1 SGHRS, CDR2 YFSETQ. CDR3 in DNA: TGCGCCAGCAGCTCGACTCACACAGATACGCAGTATTTT. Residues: CASSSTHTDTQYF.

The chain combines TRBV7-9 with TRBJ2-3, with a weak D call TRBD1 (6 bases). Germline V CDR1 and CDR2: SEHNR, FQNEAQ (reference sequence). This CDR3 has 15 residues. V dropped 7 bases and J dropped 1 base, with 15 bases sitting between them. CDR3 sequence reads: CASNPGQSGTDTQYF. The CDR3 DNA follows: TGTGCCAGCAACCCAGGACAGTCTGGCACAGATACGCAGTATTTT.

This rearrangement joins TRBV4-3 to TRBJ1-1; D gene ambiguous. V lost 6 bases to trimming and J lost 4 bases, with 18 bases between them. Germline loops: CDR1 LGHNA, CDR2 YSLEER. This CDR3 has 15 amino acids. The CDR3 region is CASSPRLTPGTEAFF. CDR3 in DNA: TGCGCCAGCAGTCCCCGACTCACCCCTGGCACTGAAGCTTTCTTT.

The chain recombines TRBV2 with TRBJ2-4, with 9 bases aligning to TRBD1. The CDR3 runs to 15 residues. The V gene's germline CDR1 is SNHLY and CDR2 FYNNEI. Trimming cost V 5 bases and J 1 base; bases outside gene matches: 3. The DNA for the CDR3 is TGTGCCAGCAGTAACAGGGGGCCGGCCAAAAACATTCAGTACTTC. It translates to CASSNRGPAKNIQYF.

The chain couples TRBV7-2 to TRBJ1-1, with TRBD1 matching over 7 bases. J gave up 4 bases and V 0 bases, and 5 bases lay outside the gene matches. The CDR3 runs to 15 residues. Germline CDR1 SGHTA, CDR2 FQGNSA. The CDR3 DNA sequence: TGTGCCAGCAGCTTAGCGGCGACAGGGATCACTGAAGCTTTCTTT. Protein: CASSLAATGITEAFF.

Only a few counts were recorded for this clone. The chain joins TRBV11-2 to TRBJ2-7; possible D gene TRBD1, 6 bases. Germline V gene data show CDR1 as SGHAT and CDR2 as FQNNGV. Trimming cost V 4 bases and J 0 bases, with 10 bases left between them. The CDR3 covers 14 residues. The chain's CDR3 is CASSYQGSSYEQYF. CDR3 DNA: TGTGCCAGCAGCTATCAGGGGAGCTCCTACGAGCAGTACTTC.

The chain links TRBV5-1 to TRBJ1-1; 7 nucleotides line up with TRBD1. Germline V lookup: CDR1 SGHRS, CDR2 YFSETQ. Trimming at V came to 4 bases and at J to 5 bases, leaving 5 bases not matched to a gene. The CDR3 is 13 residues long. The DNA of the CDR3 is TGCGCCAGCAGCGAGGGGGCGCAGACTGAAGCTTTCTTT. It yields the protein CASSEGAQTEAFF.

CDR3 nucleotides: TGTGCCAGTAGTATAACTGGAGGACAGAGGAACACTGAAGCTTTCTTT. Amino acid sequence: CASSITGGQRNTEAFF. The chain couples TRBV19 to TRBJ1-1, with D possibly being TRBD1 (6 bases). This CDR3 contains 16 residues. V gave up 2 bases and J gave up 1 base, with 14 bases separating them. In germline, CDR1 is LNHDA, CDR2 SQIVND (reference sequence). Full variable domain (missing parts from reference TRBV19 and TRBJ1-1): DGGITQSPKYLFRKEGQNVTLSCEQNLNHDAMYWYRQDPGQGLRLIYYSQIVNDFQKGDIAEGYSVSREKKESFPLTVTSAQKNPTAFYLCASSITGGQRNTEAFFGQGTRLTVV.